The T cell receptor (beta chain) under discussion was sequenced for a study of cytomegalovirus exposure and HLA in healthy donors. Study-wide results and limits: Rare sequences made up most TCRs, while some public TCRs were found in many donors. Investigators reported over 150 TCR beta chains as tied to cytomegalovirus.

Germline CDR1 is SQVTM and CDR2 is ANQGSEA. V lost 6 bases, J lost 6 bases, and 7 bases stayed unmatched. The CDR3 runs to 12 residues. Amplification used 60 Vbeta primers and 13 Jbeta primers. Sequenced by immunoSEQ multiplex PCR; TCRdb stores in-frame clones only, minus some. This table holds over 100,000 clones, about 60% found once. As regards this clone: Its antigen is unknown.

Material for sequencing was PBMCs. The chain couples TRBV29-1 to TRBJ2-7; TRBD1 aligns across 8 bases. The receptor was isolated from a middle-aged man in good health and CMV-seropositive. The CDR3 loop is CSVSDRVGEQYF. In DNA, the CDR3 is TGCAGCGTATCGGACAGGGTCGGCGAGCAGTACTTC.